One sample yielded the 5 T cell receptor beta chains listed below, sequenced in a study of beta chain features in type 1 diabetes. As every portion of the isolated RNA was reverse transcribed, the sequencing read expressed TCRB transcripts. The data were produced by immunoSEQ multiplex PCR, yet TCRdb's version contains in-frame clones alone and is incomplete. The repertoire holds approximately 150,000 clones, about 13% seen once, with about 1.3% in the top ten. Broader study findings: A moderate, significant TCRB CDR3 shortening appeared in type 1 diabetes across four CD4+ subsets.

The antigens these receptors bind are not known. The source material was central memory CD4+ T cells from blood. The receptors stem from a man in his late teens or twenties with type 1 diabetes.

In its sample, this clone was seen a few times. The V and J genes are TRBV30 and TRBJ1-1; perhaps TRBD1 as D (5 bases). With 2 bases removed from V and 6 bases from J, the gap between germline ends came to 7 bases. Per germline, CDR1 GTSNPN and CDR2 SVGIG (reference sequence). The CDR3 contains 11 residues. CDR3 DNA sequence: TGTGCCTGGAGTCAGGGTCCTGAAGCTTTCTTT. It encodes CAWSQGPEAFF.

A note on this clone: As the CDR3 is not closed by the conserved phenylalanine or tryptophan, this likely results from a read error. The rearrangement links TRBV14 to TRBJ2-2, with D possibly matching TRBD1 (5 bases). Germline assignment: CDR1 SGHDN and CDR2 FVKESK. Trimming took off 4 bases at V and 3 bases at J, with 6 bases between the two ends. The CDR3 runs 13 residues. The CDR3 bases are TGTGCCAGCAGCCTACAGGACACCGGGGAGCTGTTTCTT. Its protein product is CASSLQDTGELFL.

V is TRBV18 and J is TRBJ2-3; D is perhaps TRBD1 (5 bases). This CDR3 has 14 residues. Between the trimmed V and J ends, which lost 3 bases and 5 bases, there was a span of 12 bases. Germline lookup yields CDR1 KGHSH and CDR2 LQKENI. CDR3 nucleotides: TGTGCCAGCTCACCCGAAACGCAGGGAGATACGCAGTATTTT. It specifies CASSPETQGDTQYF. Full variable domain (outside the CDR3, taken from reference TRBV18 and TRBJ2-3): NAGVMQNPRHLVRRRGQEARLRCSPMKGHSHVYWYRQLPEEGLKFMVYLQKENIIDESGMPKERFSAEFPKEGPSILRIQQVVRGDSAAYFCASSPETQGDTQYFGPGTRLTVL.

This clone was seen a few times. Lacking the conserved final phenylalanine or tryptophan, this CDR3 likely reflects a read error. It is unclear where the CDR3 begins or ends on the DNA, so no DNA is shown, and the CDR3 is as TCRdb lists it. The CDR3 spells CASSPPGVGWEA. The chain uses TRBV28 and TRBJ1-5. A total of 12 residues make up the CDR3, ends included. Germline loops: CDR1 MDHEN, CDR2 SYDVKM.

The rearrangement joins TRBV6-5 to TRBJ1-2; 9 bases line up with TRBD1. The CDR3 is 15 amino acids. CDR1 MNHEY and CDR2 SVGAGI come from the germline V gene. The V segment lost 5 bases and the J segment 8 bases; nucleotides outside the gene matches: 12. The CDR3 loop is CASSPSPGQGRGYTF. CDR3 sequence (DNA): TGTGCCAGCAGTCCCTCCCCGGGACAGGGAAGAGGCTACACCTTC.